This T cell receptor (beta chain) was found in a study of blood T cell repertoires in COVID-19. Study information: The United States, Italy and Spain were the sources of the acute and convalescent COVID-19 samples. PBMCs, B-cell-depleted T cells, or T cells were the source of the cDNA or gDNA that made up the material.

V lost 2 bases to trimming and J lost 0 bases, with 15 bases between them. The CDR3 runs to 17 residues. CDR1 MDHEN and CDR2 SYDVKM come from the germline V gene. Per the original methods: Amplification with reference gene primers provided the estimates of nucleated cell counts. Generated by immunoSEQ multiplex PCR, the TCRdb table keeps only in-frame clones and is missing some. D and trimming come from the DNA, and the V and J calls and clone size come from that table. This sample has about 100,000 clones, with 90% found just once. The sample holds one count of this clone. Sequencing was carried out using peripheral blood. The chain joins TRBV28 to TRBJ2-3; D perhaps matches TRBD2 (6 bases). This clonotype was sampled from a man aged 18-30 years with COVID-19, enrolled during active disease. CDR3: CASSLLSGRVSTDTQYF. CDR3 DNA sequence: TGTGCCAGCAGTTTACTTAGCGGACGGGTTAGCACAGATACGCAGTATTTT.